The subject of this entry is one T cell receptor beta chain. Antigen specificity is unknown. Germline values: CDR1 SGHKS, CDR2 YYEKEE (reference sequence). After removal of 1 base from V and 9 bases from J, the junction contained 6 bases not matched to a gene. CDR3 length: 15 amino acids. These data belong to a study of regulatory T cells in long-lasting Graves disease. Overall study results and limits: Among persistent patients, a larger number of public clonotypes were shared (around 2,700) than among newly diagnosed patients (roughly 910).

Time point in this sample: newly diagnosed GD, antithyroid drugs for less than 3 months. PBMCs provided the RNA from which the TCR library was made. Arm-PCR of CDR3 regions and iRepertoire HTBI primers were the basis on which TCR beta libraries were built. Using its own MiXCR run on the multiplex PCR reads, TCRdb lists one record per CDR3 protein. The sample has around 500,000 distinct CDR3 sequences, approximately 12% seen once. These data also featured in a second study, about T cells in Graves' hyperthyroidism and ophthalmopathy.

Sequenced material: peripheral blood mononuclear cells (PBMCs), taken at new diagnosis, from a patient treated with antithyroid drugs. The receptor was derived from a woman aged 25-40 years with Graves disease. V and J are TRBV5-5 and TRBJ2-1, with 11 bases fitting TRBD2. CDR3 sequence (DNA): TGTGCCAGCAGCTTGCTAGCGGGAGGTTCCAGTGAGCAGTTCTTC. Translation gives CASSLLAGGSSEQFF.